The 20 T cell receptor beta chains listed next were all sequenced from one sample in a study of blood T cell repertoires in COVID-19. The assay was immunoSEQ multiplex PCR, and TCRdb's table has in-frame clones only and misses some. The data contain hundreds of thousands of clones, approximately 79% of them singletons. Material: peripheral blood. These receptors came from a woman between 40 and 55 years old with active or convalescent COVID-19.

The table lists this clone with many counts. The V gene is TRBV19, the J gene TRBJ1-1; TRBD1 matches 7 bases. V shed 7 bases and J 0 bases; nucleotides not matched to a gene: 8. Germline assignment: CDR1 LNHDA and CDR2 SQIVND (reference sequence). The CDR3 totals 15 residues. The CDR3 is CASTPGTDMNTEAFF. In nucleotides, the CDR3 is TGTGCCAGTACCCCTGGGACAGACATGAACACTGAAGCTTTCTTT.

This clone was detected a few times. This rearrangement joins TRBV24-1 to TRBJ2-2, with D perhaps matching TRBD2 (6 bases). CDR3 length equals 14 residues. V was clipped by 5 bases and J by 2 bases, with 8 bases between them. Germline V lookup: CDR1 KGHDR, CDR2 SFDVKD. The CDR3 region has the DNA TGTGCCACCAGTGCGACTAGTAACACCGGGGAGCTGTTTTTT. It is translated as CATSATSNTGELFF.

The chain has TRBV5-1 and TRBJ1-5; no clear D gene. Trimming pared 0 bases from V and 6 bases from J, leaving 10 bases between. The CDR3 runs to 14 residues. CDR1 and CDR2 from the germline V gene are SGHRS and YFSETQ. CDR3 region: CASSLGGESQPQHF. CDR3 in DNA: TGCGCCAGCAGCTTGGGGGGAGAGAGTCAGCCCCAGCATTTT.

V gene TRBV12-3 or TRBV12-4 combines with J gene TRBJ1-6, with 7 bases lining up with TRBD1. This CDR3 has 13 residues. The V gene end was trimmed by 9 bases and the J gene end by 7 bases; junction bases not matched to a gene: 6. Here the CDR3 DNA reads TGTGCCAGTTGTCTACAGGGGAATTCACCCCTCCACTTT. Residues: CASCLQGNSPLHF.

The chain is built from TRBV10-3 and TRBJ2-7; 8 nucleotides agree with TRBD1. Looked up from germline, CDR1 is ENHRY and CDR2 is SYGVKD. Trimming cost V 7 bases and J 6 bases; bases outside gene matches: 14. The CDR3 is 15 residues long. As DNA, the CDR3 is TGTGCCATCACCCTGACAGGGGTTCCAGGGGCCGAGCAGTACTTC. Its protein is CAITLTGVPGAEQYF.

The sample holds a few counts of this clone. The chain couples TRBV19 to TRBJ1-6; 10 bases fit TRBD1. The junction had 3 bases not matched to a gene; V was cut back by 3 bases and J by 10 bases. Germline V gene lookup returns CDR1 LNHDA and CDR2 SQIVND (reference sequence). The CDR3 contains 14 residues. As DNA, the CDR3 is TGTGCCAGTAGTATGCGGGACAGGGGATCACCCCTCCACTTT. Protein: CASSMRDRGSPLHF. The variable domain in full, with the rest retrieved from reference TRBV19 and TRBJ1-6, is DGGITQSPKYLFRKEGQNVTLSCEQNLNHDAMYWYRQDPGQGLRLIYYSQIVNDFQKGDIAEGYSVSREKKESFPLTVTSAQKNPTAFYLCASSMRDRGSPLHFGNGTRLTVT.

This clone was observed a few times. The chain combines TRBV7-9 with TRBJ2-1, with D unclear. Germline CDR1 reads SEHNR; CDR2 reads FQNEAQ (reference sequence). The CDR3 is 14 amino acids. V shed 2 bases and J shed 8 bases, with 13 bases lying between them. The CDR3 sequence: CASSLTNPADEQFF. Here the CDR3 DNA reads TGTGCCAGCAGCTTAACTAATCCGGCCGATGAGCAGTTCTTC.

V usage is TRBV9 and J usage is TRBJ2-3; TRBD2 agrees at 7 bases. After removal of 0 bases from V and 0 bases from J, the junction contained 4 bases not matched to a gene. CDR3 length equals 16 residues. Germline loops: CDR1 SGDLS, CDR2 YYNGEE. CDR3 nucleotides: TGTGCCAGCAGCGTAGCTCCTAGCGGAAGCACAGATACGCAGTATTTT. Its protein product is CASSVAPSGSTDTQYF.

The chain is built from TRBV10-3 and TRBJ1-2, with 7 bases that match TRBD1. CDR3 size: 14 residues. CDR1 and CDR2 (germline): ENHRY, SYGVKD. The V gene end was trimmed by 7 bases and the J gene end by 1 base; junction bases not matched to a gene: 6. Written as DNA, the CDR3 is TGTGCCATCACCGACAGGGCCCTTAACTATGGCTACACCTTC. As protein: CAITDRALNYGYTF.

V usage is TRBV5-6 and J usage is TRBJ1-2; TRBD1 matches 7 bases. J was trimmed by 0 bases and V by 3 bases; bases with no gene match: 5. CDR3 length equals 15 residues. CDR1 is SGHDT, CDR2 YYEEEE, per germline. This CDR3 is CASSYGDRPNYGYTF. The CDR3 nucleotides read TGTGCCAGCAGCTATGGGGACAGACCTAACTATGGCTACACCTTC.

This clone is judged medium-sized. The junction shows a germline mismatch at one end, possibly a read error. This rearrangement joins TRBV28 to TRBJ1-6, with 9 bases identical to TRBD1. From germline, CDR1 is MDHEN and CDR2 SYDVKM. There are 15 residues in the CDR3. CDR3 in amino acids: CASSRSRDRDSPLHF. The CDR3 coding sequence is TGTGCCAGCAGTAGGTCCCGGGACAGGGATTCGCCCCTCCACTTT.

This rearrangement joins TRBV3-1 (or the pseudogene TRBV3-2) to TRBJ1-2, with 7 bases lining up with TRBD1. The junction had 4 bases not matched to a gene; V was cut back by 8 bases and J by 4 bases. Germline V lookup: CDR1 LGHDT, CDR2 YNNKEL (reference sequence). CDR3 length equals 12 residues. The DNA for the CDR3 is TGTGCCAGCGCGCGGGACAGCTATGGCTACACCTTC. The encoded protein is CASARDSYGYTF.

This clone was seen a handful of times. The rearrangement joins TRBV10-2 to TRBJ2-1; 16 positions match TRBD2. The CDR3 runs to 19 residues. In germline, CDR1 is WSHSY, CDR2 SAAADI. V shed 6 bases, J shed 3 bases, and the junction held 11 bases outside the gene matches. The CDR3 loop reads CASRPPGLAGGVGYNEQFF. CDR3 DNA sequence: TGCGCCAGCAGACCCCCGGGACTAGCGGGGGGGGTAGGCTACAATGAGCAGTTCTTC.

In nucleotides, the CDR3 is TGTGCCAGCAGTGGGGGGAGACAGGGTCTGTATGGCTACACCTTC. It specifies CASSGGRQGLYGYTF. The chain joins TRBV2 to TRBJ1-2; TRBD1 matches at 7 bases. Germline lookup yields CDR1 SNHLY and CDR2 FYNNEI. V trimming: 4 bases; J trimming: 5 bases; junction bases outside the gene matches: 10. The CDR3 is made up of 15 amino acids.

The chain carries TRBV11-2 and TRBJ2-5; D is undetermined. With 1 base removed from V and 5 bases from J, the gap between germline ends came to 5 bases. Germline CDR1 reads SGHAT; CDR2 reads FQNNGV. This CDR3 is built from 12 residues. The CDR3 region is CASSLVEETQYF. The DNA of the CDR3 is TGTGCCAGCAGCTTAGTAGAGGAGACCCAGTACTTC.

The genes are TRBV5-1 and TRBJ2-3; 9 bases match TRBD2. This CDR3 contains 17 residues. Trimming cost V 1 base and J 8 bases; bases outside gene matches: 14. CDR1 is SGHRS, CDR2 YFSETQ, per germline. For the CDR3, the DNA is TGCGCCAGCAGCTTGAACGCGCTAGCGGGGTCCGGGGTTACGCAGTATTTT. Its translation is CASSLNALAGSGVTQYF.

This chain links TRBV14 with TRBJ1-6, with D possibly matching TRBD1 (6 bases). Trimming took 0 bases from V and 8 from J, leaving 11 bases between them. Germline CDR1 SGHDN, CDR2 FVKESK. The CDR3 extends over 15 amino acids. CDR3 DNA: TGTGCCAGCAGCCAAGAGGACAGTCGGCATTCACCCCTCCACTTT. Protein sequence: CASSQEDSRHSPLHF.

J is TRBJ2-2 and V is TRBV4-2; a possible D gene is TRBD2 (5 bases). Deletions cut 2 bases from V and 8 bases from J, with 15 bases between. CDR1 is LGHNA, CDR2 YNFKEQ, per germline. This CDR3 has 15 amino acids. DNA for the CDR3: TGTGCCAGCAGCCAACCGGGAACCTACTCTGGGGAGCTGTTTTTT. It codes for CASSQPGTYSGELFF.

The genes are TRBV6-1 and TRBJ1-3; D is undetermined. Per the germline V gene, CDR1 is MNHNS and CDR2 is SASEGT. V lost 2 bases and J lost 0, with 5 bases in between. The CDR3 is made up of 14 amino acids. The CDR3 is CASSEQSSGNTIYF. In DNA form, the CDR3 reads TGTGCCAGCAGTGAACAGTCCTCTGGAAACACCATATATTTT.

This chain joins TRBV10-3 and TRBJ2-5; the match to TRBD2 covers 8 bases. Germline-derived CDR1 and CDR2 are ENHRY and SYGVKD. J was trimmed by 5 bases and V by 0 bases; bases with no gene match: 8. CDR3 length equals 16 residues. CDR3 DNA sequence: TGTGCCATCAGTGAGTCGAGCGGGGGTAAGAAGGAGACCCAGTACTTC. Protein product: CAISESSGGKKETQYF.